Given below is one TCR beta chain in context. V shed 5 bases, J shed 7 bases, and the junction held 10 bases outside the gene matches. The CDR3 sequence is 14 residues long. In germline, CDR1 is MNHEY, CDR2 SVGAGI. These data come from a study of cytomegalovirus exposure and HLA in healthy donors. Vbeta (60) and Jbeta (13) primers were used in the PCR. Generated by immunoSEQ multiplex PCR, the TCRdb table keeps only in-frame clones and is missing some. The table shows 120,000 to 150,000 clones, with approximately 79% occurring only once. V usage is TRBV6-5 and J usage is TRBJ2-5; 7 nucleotides match TRBD1. The sample was PBMCs. This clonotype was obtained from a young woman in good health and CMV-seronegative. The CDR3 DNA follows: TGTGCCAGCAGTCCTGGGACAGCCACCTCGACCCAGTACTTC. Its translation: CASSPGTATSTQYF.